This entry lists 15 T cell receptor beta chains sequenced from one sample in a study of regulatory T cells in long-lasting Graves disease. Assembly of TCR beta libraries relied on iRepertoire HTBI primers together with Arm-PCR of CDR3 regions. TCRdb used MiXCR to reprocess the multiplex PCR reads, holding one entry per CDR3 protein. Among more than 650,000 distinct CDR3 sequences, about 32% were seen once, and the ten largest hold 40% to 50%. As for time point: persistent/refractory GD, antithyroid drugs over 5 years with positive TRAb. From PBMCs, RNA was extracted and then used to make the TCR library. The sequencing used peripheral blood mononuclear cells (PBMCs), collected when the disease was refractory, from a patient treated with antithyroid drugs. The receptor set was obtained from a female donor with Graves disease.

This clonotype appeared a few times. V is TRBV2 and J is TRBJ1-1; D is possibly TRBD1 (6 bases). V gave up 7 bases and J gave up 0 bases, with 15 bases separating them. CDR3 length: 15 residues. Germline-derived CDR1 and CDR2 are SNHLY and FYNNEI. CDR3 sequence (DNA): TGTGCCAGCATCCAGGGGCAGGTAATGAACACTGAAGCTTTCTTT. The encoded protein is CASIQGQVMNTEAFF. The whole variable domain, filled in from reference TRBV2 and TRBJ1-1, reads EPEVTQTPSHQVTQMGQEVILRCVPISNHLYFYWYRQILGQKVEFLVSFYNNEISEKSEIFDDQFSVERPDGSNFTLKIRSTKLEDSAMYFCASIQGQVMNTEAFFGQGTRLTVV.

This clonotype was counted between two and nine times. The V call is TRBV24-1, the J call TRBJ1-1; possibly TRBD1 for D (5 bases). The germline gives CDR1 KGHDR, CDR2 SFDVKD. The CDR3 length is 12 residues. Trimming pared 4 bases from V and 9 bases from J, leaving 11 bases between. CDR3 protein: CATSDWGGKAFF. CDR3 DNA: TGTGCCACCAGTGACTGGGGGGGTAAAGCTTTCTTT.

This clonotype was observed a handful of times. This rearrangement joins TRBV12-3 or TRBV12-4 to TRBJ1-2; 8 positions match TRBD1. This CDR3 is built from 15 residues. The ends lost 4 bases at V and 4 bases at J; junction bases unmatched: 8. This CDR3 is CASSSIRTGFYGYTF. CDR3 in DNA: TGTGCCAGCAGTTCTATAAGGACAGGGTTCTATGGCTACACCTTC.

This chain uses TRBV20-1 with TRBJ2-7, with TRBD1 identical over 7 bases. V lost 4 bases to trimming and J lost 3 bases; unmatched junction nucleotides: 12. From germline, CDR1 is DFQATT and CDR2 SNEGSKA (reference sequence). The CDR3 contains 15 residues. The CDR3 nucleotides read TGCAGTGCTACGCAAAGGGGGCGTGGGGGCTACGAGCAGTACTTC. This translates into CSATQRGRGGYEQYF.

The V gene is TRBV6-2 or TRBV6-3, the J gene TRBJ2-3; D remains ambiguous. Germline CDR1 and CDR2: MNHEY and SVGEGT. Trimming stripped 6 bases from V and 1 base from J, with 11 bases between. This CDR3 has 14 residues. This CDR3 reads CASSQTRGTDTQYF. CDR3 DNA: TGTGCCAGCAGCCAGACCCGGGGCACAGATACGCAGTATTTT.

This clonotype has just a few counts. The chain carries TRBV11-2 and TRBJ2-2, with 10 positions matching TRBD2. CDR1 and CDR2 (germline): SGHAT, FQNNGV. The trim removed 5 bases at V and 5 bases at J, leaving 5 bases unmatched. The CDR3 has 15 amino acids. The CDR3 DNA reads as TGTGCCAGCAGCCCAACTAGCGGGGCTACCGGGGAGCTGTTTTTT. This sequence encodes CASSPTSGATGELFF. The full variable domain, its missing parts supplied by reference TRBV11-2 and TRBJ2-2, is EAGVAQSPRYKIIEKRQSVAFWCNPISGHATLYWYQQILGQGPKLLIQFQNNGVVDDSQLPKDRFSAERLKGVDSTLKIQPAKLEDSAVYLCASSPTSGATGELFFGEGSRLTVL.

The table lists this clonotype with a few counts. The chain uses TRBV7-2 and TRBJ2-7; 15 bases match TRBD2. With V trimmed by 1 base and J by 2 bases, 3 bases remained unmatched. Germline lookup yields CDR1 SGHTA and CDR2 FQGNSA. The CDR3 consists of 17 residues. CDR3 protein: CASSLGGLAGGPYEQYF. As DNA, the CDR3 is TGTGCCAGCAGCTTAGGGGGACTAGCGGGAGGACCCTACGAGCAGTACTTC.

This clonotype was detected a few times. This chain links TRBV20-1 with TRBJ2-6, with TRBD1 as a possible D gene (5 bases). There are 14 residues in the CDR3. With 0 bases removed from V and 2 bases from J, the gap between germline ends came to 5 bases. Germline CDR1 and CDR2: DFQATT and SNEGSKA (reference sequence). CDR3 sequence: CSARDRAGANVLTF. CDR3 DNA sequence: TGCAGTGCTAGAGACAGGGCTGGGGCCAACGTCCTGACTTTC.

The chain uses TRBV29-1 and TRBJ1-1, with D possibly being TRBD1 (6 bases). V lost 7 bases and J lost 1, with 10 bases in between. Per germline, CDR1 SQVTM and CDR2 ANQGSEA. CDR3 length: 12 amino acids. CDR3 sequence reads: CSAGHENTEAFF. As DNA, the CDR3 is TGCAGCGCGGGACACGAGAACACTGAAGCTTTCTTT. Looking up the rest from reference TRBV29-1 and TRBJ1-1 gives the full variable domain: SAVISQKPSRDICQRGTSLTIQCQVDSQVTMMFWYRQQPGQSLTLIATANQGSEATYESGFVIDKFPISRPNLTFSTLTVSNMSPEDSSIYLCSAGHENTEAFFGQGTRLTVV.

This clonotype was counted between two and nine times. The chain employs TRBV12-3 or TRBV12-4 and TRBJ1-1; D is ambiguous. The CDR3 has 11 amino acids. V was shortened by 5 bases and J by 4 bases, with 5 bases between the two germline ends. The CDR3 DNA follows: TGTGCCAGCAGTAAACCCACTGAAGCTTTCTTT. Protein product: CASSKPTEAFF.

J is TRBJ1-5 and V is TRBV20-1; TRBD1 aligns across 7 bases. The CDR3 contains 15 residues. The trim removed 2 bases at V and 5 bases at J, leaving 9 bases unmatched. Per germline, CDR1 DFQATT and CDR2 SNEGSKA (reference sequence). The CDR3 region has the DNA TGCAGTGCTAGAAAAACAGGGGAATTCTATCAGCCCCAGCATTTT. This sequence encodes CSARKTGEFYQPQHF.

Note on this clonotype: An end of the junction does not agree with germline; a read error may underlie this. The chain employs TRBV3-1 and TRBJ1-3; D is uncertain. There are 11 residues in the CDR3. Germline CDR1 LGHDT, CDR2 YNNKEL (reference sequence). The CDR3 sequence: CASSAGNTMYF. In DNA form, the CDR3 reads TGTGCCAGCAGCGCTGGAAACACCATGTATTTT.

This clonotype was counted a few times. The chain joins TRBV6-1 to TRBJ1-3; a weak D match, TRBD1 (5 bases). In germline, CDR1 is MNHNS, CDR2 SASEGT. The CDR3 contains 13 residues. V lost 11 bases and J lost 2, with 13 bases in between. The CDR3 spells CAARGTAGNTIYF. The CDR3 DNA follows: TGTGCCGCCCGGGGGACTGCTGGAAACACCATATATTTT.

In its sample, this clonotype was seen many times. V gene TRBV12-3 or TRBV12-4 combines with J gene TRBJ1-5; a possible D gene is TRBD1 (5 bases). This CDR3 has 14 amino acids. The V and J ends lost 6 bases and 2 bases respectively, with 11 bases between them. CDR3 nucleotide sequence: TGTGCCAGCAGGTCCCAGGGTGGCAATCAGCCCCAGCATTTT. Translation gives CASRSQGGNQPQHF.

This clonotype showed up just once. The rearrangement joins TRBV25-1 to TRBJ1-5; TRBD1 matches 11 bases. CDR1 and CDR2 (germline): MGHDK, SYGVNS. This CDR3 has 18 residues. J was trimmed by 2 bases and V by 4 bases; bases with no gene match: 10. The CDR3 protein is CASSAIQGQGAGNQPQHF. For the CDR3, the DNA is TGTGCCAGCAGTGCCATTCAAGGACAGGGGGCTGGCAATCAGCCCCAGCATTTT. Supplemented by reference TRBV25-1 and TRBJ1-5, the full variable domain reads EADIYQTPRYLVIGTGKKITLECSQTMGHDKMYWYQQDPGMELHLIHYSYGVNSTEKGDLSSESTVSRIRTEHFPLTLESARPSHTSQYLCASSAIQGQGAGNQPQHFGDGTRLSIL.